The 15 T cell receptor beta chains listed next were all sequenced from one sample in a study of T-cell memory formation after mild COVID-19. TCRdb analysed the 5' RACE reads with MiXCR anew, one entry per CDR3 protein. The data contain hundreds of thousands of distinct CDR3 sequences, less than 25% of them singletons. The sample comprised PBMCs or a T cell subset sorted from them (not recorded which). The receptors shown here come from an adult woman who had mild COVID-19 (a few samples of this study predate the infection). Cell type and time point are not known.

The count of this clonotype is one. The V gene is TRBV9, the J gene TRBJ2-7; D unclear. The length of the CDR3 is 15 residues. V lost 0 bases and J lost 2, with 12 bases in between. The germline V gene has CDR1 SGDLS and CDR2 YYNGEE. This chain's CDR3 is CASSVAPHAPYEQYF. The CDR3 nucleotides are TGTGCCAGCAGCGTAGCCCCCCACGCCCCCTACGAGCAGTACTTC.

This clonotype appeared a few times. The J gene is TRBJ1-2, the V gene TRBV9; 7 positions agree with TRBD1. CDR3 length: 14 residues. With 3 bases clipped from V and 8 bases from J, the junction kept 10 bases outside the gene matches. From germline, CDR1 is SGDLS and CDR2 YYNGEE. CDR3: CASSARTGPGGYTF. In DNA, the CDR3 is TGTGCCAGCAGCGCTCGGACAGGACCGGGGGGCTACACCTTC.

The chain carries TRBV25-1 and TRBJ2-5; no clear D. Per germline, CDR1 MGHDK and CDR2 SYGVNS. Trimming removed 2 bases from V and 9 bases from J, with 7 bases in between. The CDR3 is 11 residues long. CDR3 coding DNA: TGTGCCAGCAGTGAACTCTGGGCCCAGTACTTC. Translation: CASSELWAQYF. The full variable domain, in which reference TRBV25-1 and TRBJ2-5 provide the parts outside the CDR3, is EADIYQTPRYLVIGTGKKITLECSQTMGHDKMYWYQQDPGMELHLIHYSYGVNSTEKGDLSSESTVSRIRTEHFPLTLESARPSHTSQYLCASSELWAQYFGPGTRLLVL.

This clonotype was seen only a few times. The chain uses TRBV12-3 or TRBV12-4 and TRBJ2-1, with 7 bases aligning to TRBD2. The junction had 6 bases not matched to a gene; V was cut back by 8 bases and J by 8 bases. This CDR3 comprises 12 residues. The CDR3 region is CASGLELYEQFF. Written as DNA, the CDR3 is TGTGCCAGCGGACTAGAGTTATATGAGCAGTTCTTC.

This clonotype occurred a few times. The rearrangement uses TRBV5-1 and TRBJ1-6; TRBD1 matches 11 bases. CDR3 size: 14 residues. Germline V gives CDR1 SGHRS, CDR2 YFSETQ. The J segment lost 13 bases and the V segment lost 4 bases, leaving 7 bases of the junction unmatched. DNA of the CDR3: TGCGCCAGCAGCCGGGACAGGGGGATTACCCCCCTCCACTTT. It translates to CASSRDRGITPLHF.

This sequence joins TRBV6-5 and TRBJ2-1; D unresolved. Germline V gives CDR1 MNHEY, CDR2 SVGAGI. There are 16 residues in the CDR3. Trimming shortened V by 2 bases and J by 0 bases, and 11 bases separated the two germline ends. The CDR3 region is CASSYRRTGSYNEQFF. Here the CDR3 DNA reads TGTGCCAGCAGTTACCGGCGGACGGGCTCCTACAATGAGCAGTTCTTC.

A few counts support this clonotype. The chain has TRBV30 and TRBJ1-4, with D perhaps matching TRBD1 (6 bases). V was pared by 3 bases and J by 8 bases, with 16 bases between. The CDR3 loop spans 14 amino acids. Per germline, CDR1 GTSNPN and CDR2 SVGIG (reference sequence). The CDR3 nucleotides are TGTGCCTGGAGCGGGACATCGAATCGAGAAAAACTGTTTTTT. This gives the protein CAWSGTSNREKLFF.

The chain recombines TRBV29-1 with TRBJ2-1, with 8 bases lining up with TRBD2. Looked up from germline, CDR1 is SQVTM and CDR2 is ANQGSEA. V trimming: 0 bases; J trimming: 5 bases; junction bases outside the gene matches: 12. This CDR3 is 17 amino acids long. The chain's CDR3 is CSVEDRVGTGGHNEQFF. The CDR3 DNA reads TGCAGCGTTGAAGATCGGGTTGGAACGGGAGGGCACAATGAGCAGTTCTTC.

This clonotype was detected only a few times. The chain employs TRBV7-2 and TRBJ2-1, with TRBD2 identical over 11 bases. The germline V gene has CDR1 SGHTA and CDR2 FQGNSA. The CDR3 is made up of 17 amino acids. V trimming: 4 bases; J trimming: 6 bases; junction bases outside the gene matches: 11. The DNA for the CDR3 is TGTGCCAGCAGCTCCCCCAACCTAGCGGGGGGTATCAATGAGCAGTTCTTC. Translated: CASSSPNLAGGINEQFF.

This clonotype appeared a single time. The rearrangement joins TRBV9 to TRBJ2-7; 11 nucleotides align to TRBD1. The V and J ends lost 1 base and 2 bases, in that order; junction bases with no gene match: 5. Germline V gene sequence: CDR1 SGDLS, CDR2 YYNGEE. The CDR3 totals 16 residues. CDR3 region: CASSVSPGQGAYEQYF. The CDR3 DNA is TGTGCCAGCAGCGTAAGCCCGGGACAGGGGGCCTACGAGCAGTACTTC. Combining the CDR3 with reference TRBV9 and TRBJ2-7 gives the whole variable domain DSGVTQTPKHLITATGQRVTLRCSPRSGDLSVYWYQQSLDQGLQFLIQYYNGEERAKGNILERFSAQQFPDLHSELNLSSLELGDSALYFCASSVSPGQGAYEQYFGPGTRLTVT.

This clonotype occurred a few times. This chain uses TRBV7-3 with TRBJ2-2; 9 positions agree with TRBD2. The germline V gene has CDR1 SGHTA and CDR2 FQGTGA. V gave up 2 bases and J gave up 5 bases; unmatched junction bases: 9. CDR3 length equals 17 residues. CDR3 sequence (DNA): TGTGCCAGCAGCTTACTTAGCGCGGGAGGGGGGACCGGGGAGCTGTTTTTT. Translation: CASSLLSAGGGTGELFF.

The chain employs TRBV25-1 and TRBJ1-1; tentatively, D is TRBD1 (5 bases). The germline V gene has CDR1 MGHDK and CDR2 SYGVNS. Trimming left V 4 bases short and J 4 bases short, with 19 bases between. CDR3 length: 16 amino acids. The CDR3 bases are TGTGCCAGCAGTGTGCGGGGCAGGGCACGTGGCACTGAAGCTTTCTTT. Translation: CASSVRGRARGTEAFF.

This rearrangement joins TRBV7-8 to TRBJ2-1; 11 bases match TRBD2. CDR1 and CDR2 (germline): SGHVS, FQNEAQ. The ends lost 5 bases at V and 4 bases at J; junction bases unmatched: 10. The length of the CDR3 is 17 residues. The CDR3 region is CASSTLNLAGGYNEQFF. The CDR3 DNA is TGTGCCAGCAGCACCCTGAACCTAGCGGGGGGTTACAATGAGCAGTTCTTC.

The chain recombines TRBV5-5 with TRBJ2-1; perhaps TRBD1 as D (6 bases). The V end was cut by 0 bases, the J end by 3 bases, with 10 bases between. Germline-derived CDR1 and CDR2 are SGHKS and YYEKEE (reference sequence). This CDR3 is 15 amino acids long. The DNA of the CDR3 is TGTGCCAGCAGCTTGGACACAGGGAACTACAATGAGCAGTTCTTC. Translating it yields CASSLDTGNYNEQFF.

The gene calls are TRBV6-2 or TRBV6-3 and TRBJ2-7; 13 bases map to TRBD2. The junction had 4 bases not matched to a gene; V was cut back by 8 bases and J by 3 bases. The CDR3 is made up of 14 amino acids. The germline gives CDR1 MNHEY, CDR2 SVGEGT. This CDR3 reads CASQGLAGIYEQYF. The CDR3 DNA sequence: TGTGCCAGCCAGGGACTAGCGGGGATCTACGAGCAGTACTTC.